This TCR beta chain was identified during a study of CD8 T cells in ankylosing spondylitis. Study-level points and caveats: Disease-linked clones were reportedly significantly enriched in matched ankylosing spondylitis synovial fluid. Previously reported in reactive arthritis synovial fluid and blood were some of the motif variants. Within ankylosing spondylitis blood, a TCR beta motif made up of seven or eight highly homologous variants appeared to be characteristic. Disease-linked clones proved CD8+ and comparatively uncommon in peripheral blood.

This clonotype was seen at least ten times. Antigen specificity is unknown. The V and J ends lost 4 bases and 5 bases respectively, with 10 bases between them. CDR1 and CDR2 (germline): SGHRS, YFSETQ. The CDR3 runs 13 residues. TCRdb called the 5' RACE reads again in MiXCR, with one record for every CDR3 protein. The data hold around 440,000 distinct CDR3 sequences, with 15% to 20% observed a single time. This chain links TRBV5-1 with TRBJ1-5; D is uncertain. Sequencing input: blood, either unsorted or a sorted T cell fraction (not recorded which). The source is a male donor with ankylosing spondylitis. The CDR3 sequence is CASSVTFDQPQHF. In DNA, the CDR3 is TGCGCCAGCAGCGTGACCTTTGATCAGCCCCAGCATTTT. Complete variable domain (other parts from reference TRBV5-1 and TRBJ1-5): KAGVTQTPRYLIKTRGQQVTLSCSPISGHRSVSWYQQTPGQGLQFLFEYFSETQRNKGNFPGRFSGRQFSNSRSEMNVSTLELGDSALYLCASSVTFDQPQHFGDGTRLSIL.